The sequence of this TCR beta chain was determined in a study of cytomegalovirus exposure and HLA in healthy donors. General study findings and limits: Most subjects' HLA-A and HLA-B alleles were reportedly predicted from TCR beta sequences.

This clone was seen more than once but under ten times. Its antigen is unidentified. The PCR was carried out with 60 Vbeta primers and 13 Jbeta primers. The repertoire was sequenced with immunoSEQ multiplex PCR; TCRdb's copy has only in-frame clones and lacks some. The repertoire holds approximately 140,000 clones, with roughly 74% as singletons. Germline CDR1 and CDR2: SGHTS and YDEGEE. Trimming cost V 0 bases and J 0 bases, with 10 bases left between them. This CDR3 spans 15 amino acids. V gene TRBV5-8 combines with J gene TRBJ2-7; no reliable D call. This TCR derives from a woman aged 40 to 50 in good health and CMV-seropositive. What was sequenced was PBMCs. CDR3 DNA: TGTGCCAGCAGCTTGGTGAAGAGAATCTCCTACGAGCAGTACTTC. This gives the protein CASSLVKRISYEQYF.